This entry lists 30 T cell receptor beta chains sequenced from one sample in a study of T cells after yellow fever vaccination. TCRdb passed the 5' RACE reads through MiXCR, listing each CDR3 protein once. The data hold 340,000 or so distinct CDR3 sequences, with approximately 12% observed a single time. The sample here was CD4+ T cells sorted from PBMCs, taken 15 days after the yellow fever booster vaccination. The receptor set was obtained from a man between 18 and 29 years old who received the YFV17D yellow fever vaccine.

This chain joins TRBV7-9 and TRBJ1-2; possible D gene TRBD1, 5 bases. Deletions cut 2 bases from V and 4 bases from J, with 11 bases between. The CDR3 extends over 14 amino acids. The germline V gene encodes CDR1 SEHNR and CDR2 FQNEAQ (reference sequence). In DNA, the CDR3 is TGTGCCAGCAGCTTAAGGGGCCAGGCCTATGGCTACACCTTC. It is translated as CASSLRGQAYGYTF.

This clonotype was seen repeatedly, ten times or more. This chain uses TRBV10-3 with TRBJ2-7, with a weak D call TRBD1 (5 bases). This CDR3 is built from 14 residues. CDR1 and CDR2 (germline): ENHRY, SYGVKD. Trimming cost V 4 bases and J 1 base, with 11 bases left between them. This CDR3 is CAISAVDSSYEQYV. In nucleotides, the CDR3 is TGTGCCATCAGTGCGGTCGACAGTTCCTACGAGCAGTACGTC.

The chain carries TRBV30 and TRBJ1-1, with D tentatively TRBD1 (6 bases). CDR1 and CDR2 (germline): GTSNPN, SVGIG (reference sequence). The CDR3 consists of 14 residues. Trimming cost V 4 bases and J 0 bases, with 12 bases left between them. The DNA for the CDR3 is TGTGCCTGGATCCGGGACAACCTGAACACTGAAGCTTTCTTT. Translated: CAWIRDNLNTEAFF.

This chain's CDR3 is CASSPTGAYTGELFF. The CDR3, as DNA: TGTGCCAGCAGTCCCACGGGGGCCTACACCGGGGAGCTGTTTTTT. The chain joins TRBV7-3 to TRBJ2-2; D may correspond to TRBD1 or TRBD2 (6 bases each). The germline V and J ends were trimmed by 6 bases and 3 bases, with 14 bases remaining between them. CDR3 size: 15 residues. Germline lookup yields CDR1 SGHTA and CDR2 FQGTGA.

V gene TRBV3-1 combines with J gene TRBJ2-1; 8 bases match TRBD2. In germline, CDR1 is LGHDT, CDR2 YNNKEL (reference sequence). V gave up 3 bases and J gave up 7 bases; unmatched junction bases: 8. This CDR3 has 15 residues. CDR3 bases: TGTGCCAGCAGCCAGGCCGGGACTAGGGGTAATGAGCAGTTCTTC. Protein product: CASSQAGTRGNEQFF.

This chain joins TRBV3-2 and TRBJ1-1. TRBV3-2 is assigned pseudogene status. This CDR3 comprises 13 residues. CDR3 sequence: CASSQDQQAEAFF. CDR3 coding DNA: TGTGCCAGCAGCCAAGACCAGCAGGCTGAAGCTTTCTTT.

This clonotype was picked up a small number of times. The chain recombines TRBV12-3 or TRBV12-4 with TRBJ1-2, with unresolved D. CDR3 length: 14 amino acids. V lost 7 bases, J lost 0 bases, and 12 bases lay in between. This chain's CDR3 is CASNTRGANYGYTF. DNA of the CDR3: TGTGCCAGCAACACAAGAGGAGCTAACTATGGCTACACCTTC.

This clonotype has a handful of counts. This chain links TRBV29-1 with TRBJ1-1, with 7 bases that match TRBD1. The J segment lost 5 bases and the V segment lost 6 bases, leaving 6 bases of the junction unmatched. Germline loops: CDR1 SQVTM, CDR2 ANQGSEA. The CDR3 sequence is 12 residues long. CDR3 sequence: CSVRGWGTEAFF. The CDR3 region has the DNA TGCAGCGTCAGGGGGTGGGGGACTGAAGCTTTCTTT. The complete variable domain, with remaining parts taken from reference TRBV29-1 and TRBJ1-1, reads SAVISQKPSRDICQRGTSLTIQCQVDSQVTMMFWYRQQPGQSLTLIATANQGSEATYESGFVIDKFPISRPNLTFSTLTVSNMSPEDSSIYLCSVRGWGTEAFFGQGTRLTVV.

This chain joins TRBV11-3 and TRBJ2-5, with a possible D match to TRBD1 (6 bases). This CDR3 contains 15 residues. Per the germline V gene, CDR1 is SGHNT and CDR2 is YENEEA. Trimming stripped 5 bases from V and 5 bases from J, with 18 bases between. CDR3 sequence (DNA): TGTGCCAGCAGCGAGGGGGTAGGGGGATTGGAGACCCAGTACTTC. It yields the protein CASSEGVGGLETQYF.

This clonotype was found a few times. This chain links TRBV7-2 with TRBJ1-1; the D gene is possibly TRBD1 (5 bases). V dropped 5 bases and J dropped 0 bases, with 13 bases sitting between them. Germline V gives CDR1 SGHTA, CDR2 FQGNSA. This CDR3 is 15 amino acids long. The DNA for the CDR3 is TGTGCCAGCAGCGACCAGGGTAGACTGAACACTGAAGCTTTCTTT. Translated: CASSDQGRLNTEAFF.

This sequence joins TRBV30 and TRBJ2-2; TRBD1 agrees at 12 bases. Trimming removed 5 bases from V and 5 bases from J; junction bases left unmatched: 3. Germline V gene lookup returns CDR1 GTSNPN and CDR2 SVGIG (reference sequence). This CDR3 has 14 residues. The CDR3 sequence is CAWGTGGYTGELFF. For the CDR3, the DNA is TGTGCCTGGGGGACAGGGGGCTATACCGGGGAGCTGTTTTTT.

This clonotype was counted ten times or more. The chain uses TRBV7-9 and TRBJ1-3; 10 positions match TRBD1. V lost 4 bases to trimming and J lost 4 bases; unmatched junction nucleotides: 7. This CDR3 has 16 amino acids. The germline V gene encodes CDR1 SEHNR and CDR2 FQNEAQ (reference sequence). The CDR3, as DNA: TGTGCCAGCAGCTCGACAGGGGGCGCGTCGGGAAACACCATATATTTT. Amino acid sequence: CASSSTGGASGNTIYF.

This clonotype was counted a few times. The V gene is TRBV29-1, the J gene TRBJ1-4, with D tentatively TRBD1 (6 bases). The CDR3 extends over 12 amino acids. Germline values: CDR1 SQVTM, CDR2 ANQGSEA. V was shortened by 4 bases and J by 10 bases, with 13 bases between the two germline ends. The CDR3 sequence is CSVGWGGGKLFF. DNA for the CDR3: TGCAGCGTTGGCTGGGGGGGCGGAAAACTGTTTTTT.

The gene calls are TRBV20-1 and TRBJ2-5, with TRBD2 matching over 9 bases. Germline V gives CDR1 DFQATT, CDR2 SNEGSKA (reference sequence). The CDR3 spans 14 residues. V gave up 5 bases and J gave up 5 bases; unmatched junction bases: 9. The DNA of the CDR3 is TGCAGTGCTTTCCTAGCGGGGTCCCCTGAGACCCAGTACTTC. Encoded protein: CSAFLAGSPETQYF.

The chain carries TRBV18 and TRBJ1-1, with 8 bases aligning to TRBD1. CDR1 and CDR2 from the germline V gene are KGHSH and LQKENI. The V and J ends lost 3 bases and 4 bases, in that order; junction bases with no gene match: 4. This CDR3 region has 14 residues. The CDR3 region has the DNA TGTGCCAGCTCACCTAACAGGGGGGGCACTGAAGCTTTCTTT. Translation: CASSPNRGGTEAFF.

This chain uses TRBV28 with TRBJ2-7, with D perhaps matching TRBD1 (6 bases). V was shortened by 5 bases and J by 0 bases, with 11 bases between the two germline ends. The CDR3 covers 14 residues. Germline V lookup: CDR1 MDHEN, CDR2 SYDVKM. The CDR3 here is CASSTQGSSYEQYF. For the CDR3, the DNA is TGTGCCAGCAGTACCCAGGGGTCCTCCTACGAGCAGTACTTC.

The rearrangement links TRBV5-1 to TRBJ1-4; D gene ambiguous. Germline values: CDR1 SGHRS, CDR2 YFSETQ. The V end was cut by 4 bases, the J end by 6 bases, with 13 bases between. This CDR3 spans 14 amino acids. For the CDR3, the DNA is TGCGCCAGCAGCCTACAGCTGAACTATGAAAAACTGTTTTTT. Its translation is CASSLQLNYEKLFF.

This clonotype was recorded many times. The J gene is TRBJ1-5, the V gene TRBV10-3, with TRBD1 matching 7 bases. The V segment lost 6 bases and the J segment 3 bases; nucleotides outside the gene matches: 2. The CDR3 contains 13 residues. The germline gives CDR1 ENHRY, CDR2 SYGVKD. The CDR3 reads CAIRGTDNQPQHF. DNA for the CDR3: TGTGCCATCAGGGGGACAGACAATCAGCCCCAGCATTTT.

This clonotype showed up just a few times. This sequence joins TRBV5-6 and TRBJ1-1, with a tentative D call TRBD1 (6 bases). Germline values: CDR1 SGHDT, CDR2 YYEEEE. The CDR3 runs 18 residues. V was pared by 4 bases and J by 4 bases, with 26 bases between. The CDR3 nucleotides read TGTGCCAGCAGCCAAGGTAGGGGGTTATCTCGAGCAGGCACTGAAGCTTTCTTT. It codes for CASSQGRGLSRAGTEAFF.

The chain employs TRBV15 and TRBJ1-2; D not resolved. The V end was cut by 0 bases, the J end by 9 bases, with 5 bases between. This CDR3 region has 11 residues. Germline V lookup: CDR1 LNHNV, CDR2 YYDKDF (reference sequence). The CDR3 coding sequence is TGTGCCACCAGCAGAGACAGGAGCTACACCTTC. Its protein product is CATSRDRSYTF. The whole variable domain, filled in from reference TRBV15 and TRBJ1-2, reads DAMVIQNPRYQVTQFGKPVTLSCSQTLNHNVMYWYQQKSSQAPKLLFHYYDKDFNNEADTPDNFQSRRPNTSFCFLDIRSPGLGDTAMYLCATSRDRSYTFGSGTRLTVV.

The chain employs TRBV7-2 and TRBJ2-3; TRBD2 might be the D (7 bases). V was shortened by 5 bases and J by 6 bases, with 15 bases between the two germline ends. The germline CDR1 and CDR2 sequences are SGHTA and FQGNSA. CDR3 size: 14 residues. CDR3 loop: CASSLRGAKDTQYF. The CDR3 region has the DNA TGTGCCAGCAGCCTACGGGGGGCAAAGGATACGCAGTATTTT. The full variable domain, its missing parts supplied by reference TRBV7-2 and TRBJ2-3, is GAGVSQSPSNKVTEKGKDVELRCDPISGHTALYWYRQSLGQGLEFLIYFQGNSAPDKSGLPSDRFSAERTGGSVSTLTIQRTQQEDSAVYLCASSLRGAKDTQYFGPGTRLTVL.

The V and J genes are TRBV3-1 and TRBJ2-3, with 8 bases matching TRBD2. CDR3 length: 17 residues. The ends lost 1 base at V and 2 bases at J; junction bases unmatched: 8. Germline lookup yields CDR1 LGHDT and CDR2 YNNKEL (reference sequence). The CDR3 DNA is TGTGCCAGCAGCCAAGTCGGGCTAGCGGGTTTCACAGATACGCAGTATTTT. It specifies CASSQVGLAGFTDTQYF.

The V gene is TRBV25-1, the J gene TRBJ2-3, with unresolved D. Germline values: CDR1 MGHDK, CDR2 SYGVNS. V lost 3 bases and J 2 bases, leaving 6 bases between the germline ends. The length of the CDR3 is 13 residues. Here the CDR3 reads CASSDPNTDTQYF. The CDR3 nucleotides are TGTGCCAGCAGTGACCCAAACACAGATACGCAGTATTTT.

The chain has TRBV6-1 and TRBJ1-4, with D hard to call. The germline V gene has CDR1 MNHNS and CDR2 SASEGT. The CDR3 runs 13 residues. Trimming cost V 4 bases and J 8 bases, with 11 bases left between them. The CDR3 nucleotides are TGTGCCAGCAGTGGAACGGGGAGCGAAAAACTGTTTTTT. This sequence encodes CASSGTGSEKLFF.

This clonotype appeared a few times. J is TRBJ1-4 and V is TRBV28, with D perhaps matching TRBD1 (6 bases). From germline, CDR1 is MDHEN and CDR2 SYDVKM. This CDR3 spans 13 amino acids. The V and J ends lost 10 bases and 10 bases respectively, with 19 bases between them. For the CDR3, the DNA is TGTGCCACACAAAATACAGGGACGAGAAAACTGTTTTTT. The encoded protein is CATQNTGTRKLFF.

The chain couples TRBV4-2 to TRBJ1-6; TRBD1 is a possible D gene (5 bases). The CDR3 is 15 residues long. Germline V gene sequence: CDR1 LGHNA, CDR2 YNFKEQ. V dropped 0 bases and J dropped 9 bases, with 12 bases sitting between them. The CDR3 DNA sequence: TGTGCCAGCAGCCAAGAGAGGGGCGTCGCTTCACCCCTCCACTTT. Translated: CASSQERGVASPLHF.

This clonotype was counted only a few times. The chain employs TRBV4-3 and TRBJ2-5; TRBD1 matches at 7 bases. The CDR3 has 14 residues. Germline values: CDR1 LGHNA, CDR2 YSLEER. V dropped 0 bases and J dropped 12; count of bases not matched to a gene: 10. CDR3 sequence reads: CASSQDLLGTAKYF. CDR3 bases: TGCGCCAGCAGCCAAGATCTGCTTGGGACAGCTAAGTACTTC.

This clonotype was seen a few times. This chain joins TRBV7-2 and TRBJ1-5, with a tentative D call TRBD1 (6 bases). V dropped 6 bases and J dropped 6 bases, with 9 bases sitting between them. From germline, CDR1 is SGHTA and CDR2 FQGNSA. CDR3 length: 12 residues. The CDR3: CASSVQGQPQHF. The CDR3, as DNA: TGTGCCAGCAGTGTACAGGGTCAGCCCCAGCATTTT.

This clonotype was observed a few times. The chain uses TRBV24-1 and TRBJ1-5; 11 bases are a match to TRBD1. The V gene's germline CDR1 is KGHDR and CDR2 SFDVKD. The CDR3 spans 15 residues. With 3 bases clipped from V and 6 bases from J, the junction kept 3 bases outside the gene matches. In DNA form, the CDR3 reads TGTGCCACCAGTGATGGGGACAGGGGGAGTCAGCCCCAGCATTTT. It translates to CATSDGDRGSQPQHF.

The rearrangement links TRBV5-1 to TRBJ2-7, with D tentatively TRBD1 or TRBD2 (5 bases each). Trimming shortened V by 0 bases and J by 6 bases, and 16 bases separated the two germline ends. CDR3 size: 15 residues. Germline assignment: CDR1 SGHRS and CDR2 YFSETQ. The CDR3 is CASSLGPEGISEQYF. As DNA, the CDR3 is TGCGCCAGCAGCTTGGGCCCTGAGGGGATAAGCGAGCAGTACTTC.